Each of the 31 T cell receptor beta chains below was sequenced from the same sample in a study of shared clonotypes between healthy human individuals. Assay: immunoSEQ multiplex PCR; the TCRdb copy retains only in-frame clones and omits some. The sample has approximately 2.5 million clones; roughly 92% are singletons. The sequenced sample was naive CD4+ T cells sorted from blood. Subset defined: CD45RA+ positively selected. The source of these receptors is a man younger than 35 in good health.

For this clone: Other DNA sequences from this sample encode an identical CDR3 as well. This chain connects TRBV4-1 to TRBJ1-5; no clear D gene. The CDR3 runs to 15 residues. V was trimmed by 0 bases and J by 1 base, leaving 7 bases between them. Germline V gene data show CDR1 as MGHRA and CDR2 as YSYEKL. CDR3 nucleotides: TGCGCCAGCAGCCAAGAGGGCAGGAGCAATCAGCCCCAGCATTTT. Amino acids: CASSQEGRSNQPQHF.

CDR3 bases: TGCGCCAGCAGCCCAATGACTAGCGGCGGGTACGAGCAGTACTTC. It translates to CASSPMTSGGYEQYF. The chain joins TRBV5-1 to TRBJ2-7; 9 positions match TRBD2. CDR1 and CDR2 (germline): SGHRS, YFSETQ. The CDR3 is made up of 15 amino acids. V dropped 4 bases and J dropped 4; count of bases not matched to a gene: 9.

As for this clone: Within the sample, other DNA sequences also encode this same CDR3. The rearrangement links TRBV5-4 to TRBJ2-1, with 10 bases aligning to TRBD2. The CDR3 is 15 amino acids. Trimming removed 5 bases from V and 4 bases from J; junction bases left unmatched: 6. Germline CDR1 and CDR2: SGHNT and YYREEE (reference sequence). The CDR3 DNA is TGTGCCAGCAGGCCTGGACTAGCGGAGTACAATGAGCAGTTCTTC. Its protein product is CASRPGLAEYNEQFF.

The chain links TRBV7-9 to TRBJ2-2; the match to TRBD1 covers 7 bases. Germline CDR1 and CDR2: SEHNR and FQNEAQ (reference sequence). After removal of 4 bases from V and 4 bases from J, the junction contained 6 bases not matched to a gene. The CDR3 spans 15 residues. CDR3: CASSSGTVVTGELFF. In nucleotides, the CDR3 is TGTGCCAGCAGCTCCGGGACAGTAGTCACCGGGGAGCTGTTTTTT. The entire variable domain, with the rest obtained from reference TRBV7-9 and TRBJ2-2, is as follows: DTGVSQNPRHKITKRGQNVTFRCDPISEHNRLYWYRQTLGQGPEFLTYFQNEAQLEKSRLLSDRFSAERPKGSFSTLEIQRTEQGDSAMYLCASSSGTVVTGELFFGEGSRLTVL.

This rearrangement joins TRBV11-2 to TRBJ1-2; maybe TRBD1 (5 bases). The V gene's germline CDR1 is SGHAT and CDR2 FQNNGV. The CDR3 loop spans 16 amino acids. Trimming removed 1 base from V and 7 bases from J, with 19 bases in between. CDR3 nucleotide sequence: TGTGCCAGCAGCTTAGGGGGGTTGGGGGACGGTCGTGGCTACACCTTC. This gives the protein CASSLGGLGDGRGYTF.

The chain joins TRBV5-4 to TRBJ1-4, with 7 bases aligning to TRBD1. This CDR3 is built from 15 residues. Per germline, CDR1 SGHNT and CDR2 YYREEE (reference sequence). V gave up 2 bases and J gave up 5 bases; unmatched junction bases: 6. CDR3 loop: CASSFSSRGNEKLFF. The CDR3 coding sequence is TGTGCCAGCAGCTTTTCGTCCAGGGGGAATGAAAAACTGTTTTTT.

Concerning this clone: This CDR3 is also generated by other DNA sequences in the sample. The V gene is TRBV5-1, the J gene TRBJ1-2; 7 nucleotides match TRBD1. Germline values: CDR1 SGHRS, CDR2 YFSETQ. V lost 0 bases to trimming and J lost 7 bases; unmatched junction nucleotides: 3. CDR3 size: 13 residues. CDR3 sequence (DNA): TGCGCCAGCAGCTTGGGACAGGGAGCTGGCTACACCTTC. It is translated as CASSLGQGAGYTF.

The CDR3 DNA sequence: TGTGCCAGCAGGAAAGGACAGGGGCCTCAAGAGACCCAGTACTTC. Encoded protein: CASRKGQGPQETQYF. The rearrangement links TRBV6-1 to TRBJ2-5; 9 bases align to TRBD1. The CDR3 totals 15 residues. J gave up 2 bases and V 6 bases, and 7 bases lay outside the gene matches. Germline values: CDR1 MNHNS, CDR2 SASEGT.

This clone was picked up one time. The genes are TRBV10-3 and TRBJ2-7; 8 positions agree with TRBD1. The CDR3 totals 15 residues. The germline V gene encodes CDR1 ENHRY and CDR2 SYGVKD. V shed 7 bases, J shed 0 bases, and the junction held 8 bases outside the gene matches. CDR3 sequence reads: CAITGKTGGSYEQYF. The CDR3 nucleotides read TGTGCCATCACGGGGAAAACAGGGGGCTCCTACGAGCAGTACTTC.

The rearrangement uses TRBV5-1 and TRBJ1-4; perhaps TRBD1 as D (6 bases). In germline, CDR1 is SGHRS, CDR2 YFSETQ. The CDR3 runs 17 residues. V was pared by 0 bases and J by 3 bases, with 15 bases between. As DNA, the CDR3 is TGCGCCAGCAGCTTGGCAGGCAGGGGAGTACCTAATGAAAAACTGTTTTTT. Translation: CASSLAGRGVPNEKLFF.

The chain has TRBV2 and TRBJ2-2; D tentatively reads TRBD1 or TRBD2 (5 bases each). Trimming stripped 5 bases from V and 7 bases from J, with 11 bases between. CDR1 is SNHLY and CDR2 is FYNNEI in the germline V gene. The CDR3 extends over 13 amino acids. CDR3 protein: CASSWGSGGELFF. CDR3 bases: TGTGCCAGCAGTTGGGGGTCTGGCGGGGAGCTGTTTTTT.

V is TRBV18 and J is TRBJ1-5, with D perhaps TRBD1 (5 bases). This CDR3 is built from 15 residues. V dropped 3 bases and J dropped 7 bases, with 16 bases sitting between them. Germline-derived CDR1 and CDR2 are KGHSH and LQKENI. Here the CDR3 DNA reads TGTGCCAGCTCACCTACTGGGGGAAACGCCCAGCCCCAGCATTTT. It yields the protein CASSPTGGNAQPQHF.

The chain couples TRBV6-6 to TRBJ2-5; D call uncertain. V lost 2 bases, J lost 2 bases, and 12 bases lay in between. CDR3 length: 15 residues. Germline V gene data show CDR1 as MNHNY and CDR2 as SVGAGI (reference sequence). This chain's CDR3 is CASSYSGTQQETQYF. The DNA of the CDR3 is TGTGCCAGCAGTTACAGTGGCACCCAACAAGAGACCCAGTACTTC.

The chain carries TRBV25-1 and TRBJ1-2; 9 nucleotides match TRBD1. This CDR3 is 15 amino acids long. Germline trimming cut 3 bases from V and 7 bases from J; bases unmatched to any gene: 9. Germline loops: CDR1 MGHDK, CDR2 SYGVNS. The CDR3 sequence: CASSEPGQGPRGYTF. Here the CDR3 DNA reads TGTGCCAGCAGTGAGCCGGGACAGGGACCTCGTGGCTACACCTTC.

The chain recombines TRBV5-4 with TRBJ1-2; D gene uncertain. The V and J ends lost 1 base and 3 bases respectively, with 7 bases between them. The CDR3 sequence is 13 residues long. Germline CDR1 and CDR2: SGHNT and YYREEE (reference sequence). For the CDR3, the DNA is TGTGCCAGCAGCTTGTATTGGGACTATGGCTACACCTTC. This sequence encodes CASSLYWDYGYTF.

Remarks on this clone: This same CDR3 is encoded by further DNA sequences in the sample. The chain combines TRBV29-1 with TRBJ2-3, with 9 bases fitting TRBD1. J lost 4 bases, V lost 6 bases, and 2 bases had no gene match. This CDR3 contains 12 residues. CDR1 and CDR2 from the germline V gene are SQVTM and ANQGSEA. CDR3 sequence (DNA): TGCAGCGTGGGACAGGGTCCAGATACGCAGTATTTT. This encodes CSVGQGPDTQYF.

V is TRBV28 and J is TRBJ1-6; D is uncertain. V was shortened by 4 bases and J by 6 bases, with 7 bases between the two germline ends. Germline CDR1 and CDR2: MDHEN and SYDVKM. This CDR3 region has 13 residues. The CDR3 nucleotides read TGTGCCAGCAGTTGGCAGAGTAATTCACCCCTCCACTTT. This translates into CASSWQSNSPLHF.

This chain connects TRBV6-1 to TRBJ2-7; D not certain. Trimming cost V 2 bases and J 6 bases, with 11 bases left between them. CDR3 length: 13 residues. Per the germline V gene, CDR1 is MNHNS and CDR2 is SASEGT. CDR3 loop: CASSELSPREQYF. The CDR3, as DNA: TGTGCCAGCAGTGAACTCTCCCCACGCGAGCAGTACTTC.

The rearrangement joins TRBV19 to TRBJ2-2; no definite D call. This CDR3 contains 16 residues. V was trimmed by 4 bases and J by 0 bases, leaving 12 bases between them. The V gene's germline CDR1 is LNHDA and CDR2 SQIVND (reference sequence). CDR3 residues: CASSSVHMTNTGELFF. The CDR3 nucleotides are TGTGCCAGTAGTAGTGTGCATATGACGAACACCGGGGAGCTGTTTTTT.

The chain recombines TRBV18 with TRBJ2-5; D is perhaps TRBD1 (7 bases). The CDR3 spans 15 residues. Germline V gene data show CDR1 as KGHSH and CDR2 as LQKENI. Trimming removed 6 bases at V and 2 bases at J, with 16 bases between. The CDR3 coding sequence is TGTGCCAGCTCGTCTAACCAGGGGGGTCAAGAGACCCAGTACTTC. Protein product: CASSSNQGGQETQYF.

The sample holds one count of this clone. Other DNA sequences within the sample encode an identical CDR3. This sequence joins TRBV6-6 and TRBJ1-1; D not resolved. The CDR3 contains 14 residues. Trimming removed 0 bases from V and 1 base from J, with 6 bases in between. Germline V gene lookup returns CDR1 MNHNY and CDR2 SVGAGI (reference sequence). The CDR3 DNA follows: TGTGCCAGCAGTTACTCTCTCGGGAACACTGAAGCTTTCTTT. Protein product: CASSYSLGNTEAFF.

This chain links TRBV18 with TRBJ1-1; D remains unclear. In germline, CDR1 is KGHSH, CDR2 LQKENI. Between the trimmed V and J ends, which lost 2 bases and 3 bases, there was a span of 13 bases. The CDR3 totals 15 residues. The CDR3 coding sequence is TGTGCCAGCTCACCAACCCTTGGGCAGGACACTGAAGCTTTCTTT. It translates to CASSPTLGQDTEAFF. Full variable domain (outside the CDR3, taken from reference TRBV18 and TRBJ1-1): NAGVMQNPRHLVRRRGQEARLRCSPMKGHSHVYWYRQLPEEGLKFMVYLQKENIIDESGMPKERFSAEFPKEGPSILRIQQVVRGDSAAYFCASSPTLGQDTEAFFGQGTRLTVV.

The chain uses TRBV2 and TRBJ1-3; the D gene is possibly TRBD1 (6 bases). The CDR3 is 16 amino acids. V was trimmed by 1 base and J by 0 bases, leaving 10 bases between them. The germline V gene has CDR1 SNHLY and CDR2 FYNNEI. The CDR3 region has the DNA TGTGCCAGCAGTGAAGTCCGGACAGTCTCTGGAAACACCATATATTTT. This translates into CASSEVRTVSGNTIYF.

This sequence joins TRBV2 and TRBJ1-1; no clear D. Germline values: CDR1 SNHLY, CDR2 FYNNEI. V lost 0 bases, J lost 0 bases, and 11 bases lay in between. The CDR3 length is 16 residues. CDR3 sequence reads: CASSEARTVMNTEAFF. The CDR3 DNA is TGTGCCAGCAGTGAAGCCCGGACTGTCATGAACACTGAAGCTTTCTTT.

The rearrangement uses TRBV7-6 and TRBJ2-7; TRBD2 might be the D (5 bases). V was clipped by 1 base and J by 0 bases, with 13 bases between them. Germline-derived CDR1 and CDR2 are SGHVS and FNYEAQ. CDR3 length: 16 residues. The CDR3 is CASSLDWEFSSYEQYF. The DNA for the CDR3 is TGTGCCAGCAGCTTAGATTGGGAGTTCAGCTCCTACGAGCAGTACTTC.

As to this clone: Other DNA sequences from this sample encode an identical CDR3 as well. The V gene is TRBV6-6, the J gene TRBJ1-2; perhaps TRBD1 as D (5 bases). V gave up 0 bases and J gave up 2 bases, with 7 bases separating them. Germline V CDR1 and CDR2: MNHNY, SVGAGI (reference sequence). This CDR3 region has 14 residues. The DNA of the CDR3 is TGTGCCAGCAGTTACTCTGGGGGAAACTATGGCTACACCTTC. Translating gives CASSYSGGNYGYTF.

This rearrangement joins TRBV11-2 to TRBJ2-7, with D possibly matching TRBD2 (6 bases). V lost 0 bases and J lost 3, with 9 bases in between. Germline CDR1 reads SGHAT; CDR2 reads FQNNGV. The CDR3 has 14 amino acids. CDR3 DNA sequence: TGTGCCAGCAGCTTAGAATTGCGGGACTACGAGCAGTACTTC. Its translation: CASSLELRDYEQYF. Complete variable domain (other parts from reference TRBV11-2 and TRBJ2-7): EAGVAQSPRYKIIEKRQSVAFWCNPISGHATLYWYQQILGQGPKLLIQFQNNGVVDDSQLPKDRFSAERLKGVDSTLKIQPAKLEDSAVYLCASSLELRDYEQYFGPGTRLTVT.

The chain carries TRBV5-1 and TRBJ2-1, with 10 bases that match TRBD2. Germline-derived CDR1 and CDR2 are SGHRS and YFSETQ. V trimming: 3 bases; J trimming: 2 bases; junction bases outside the gene matches: 5. The CDR3 sequence is 16 residues long. CDR3 residues: CASSSRAGGPYNEQFF. The CDR3, as DNA: TGCGCCAGCAGCTCAAGAGCGGGAGGGCCCTACAATGAGCAGTTCTTC.

The chain is built from TRBV28 and TRBJ2-1, with TRBD1 as a possible D gene (6 bases). This CDR3 spans 12 amino acids. CDR1 is MDHEN and CDR2 is SYDVKM in the germline V gene. With 7 bases removed from V and 8 bases from J, the gap between germline ends came to 12 bases. The CDR3 here is CASTWSGDEQFF. Written as DNA, the CDR3 is TGTGCCAGCACTTGGTCAGGGGATGAGCAGTTCTTC. Supplemented by reference TRBV28 and TRBJ2-1, the full variable domain reads DVKVTQSSRYLVKRTGEKVFLECVQDMDHENMFWYRQDPGLGLRLIYFSYDVKMKEKGDIPEGYSVSREKKERFSLILESASTNQTSMYLCASTWSGDEQFFGPGTRLTVL.

The chain links TRBV5-8 to TRBJ2-5; 7 bases map to TRBD2. The CDR3 runs 16 residues. The J segment lost 8 bases and the V segment lost 4 bases, leaving 17 bases of the junction unmatched. Per germline, CDR1 SGHTS and CDR2 YDEGEE. DNA of the CDR3: TGTGCCAGCAGCCTTGGACTAGTGGGGGTAGTAGGAACCCAGTACTTC. Translated: CASSLGLVGVVGTQYF.

Comments on this clone: Additional DNA sequences in this sample encode the identical CDR3. The genes are TRBV6-5 and TRBJ2-7; 7 positions match TRBD2. After removal of 6 bases from V and 2 bases from J, the junction contained 4 bases not matched to a gene. CDR1 and CDR2 (germline): MNHEY, SVGAGI. CDR3 size: 13 residues. DNA for the CDR3: TGTGCCAGCAGGAGCGGGACTACCTACGAGCAGTACTTC. Its translation: CASRSGTTYEQYF.